These 9 T cell receptor beta chains originate from one sample sequenced in a study of blood T cells in healthy people across ages. Alongside a J-beta primer mix, a sample-barcoded 5' primer served in a second PCR lasting about 7 to 12 cycles. TCRdb re-derived calls from the 5' RACE reads in MiXCR, one entry per CDR3 protein. The sample lists hundreds of thousands of distinct CDR3 sequences; about 62% were seen once. The specimen sequenced was blood. These receptor sequences come from a man aged 25-45 years in good health.

The chain combines TRBV20-1 with TRBJ1-6, with 7 nucleotides matching TRBD1. The CDR3 spans 15 residues. Germline values: CDR1 DFQATT, CDR2 SNEGSKA (reference sequence). Unmatched junction bases numbered 9, after V lost 3 bases and J lost 7 bases. The CDR3 sequence is CSARSQGLMNSPLHF. CDR3 nucleotide sequence: TGCAGTGCTAGGTCACAGGGGCTGATGAATTCACCCCTCCACTTT.

This clonotype was seen only a few times. The V gene is TRBV4-3, the J gene TRBJ2-1; 12 positions match TRBD2. The CDR3 runs to 16 residues. V lost 4 bases to trimming and J lost 7 bases; unmatched junction nucleotides: 8. Germline V lookup: CDR1 LGHNA, CDR2 YSLEER. Written as DNA, the CDR3 is TGCGCCAGCAGCCTAGAAACCGGGACTAGCGGGAATGAGCAGTTCTTC. Its protein product is CASSLETGTSGNEQFF.

The rearrangement links TRBV30 to TRBJ1-2; tentatively, D is TRBD1 (5 bases). Trimming pared 2 bases from V and 4 bases from J, leaving 17 bases between. This CDR3 contains 15 residues. From germline, CDR1 is GTSNPN and CDR2 SVGIG (reference sequence). CDR3 residues: CAWSRYPGTSYGYTF. Written as DNA, the CDR3 is TGTGCCTGGAGTCGATACCCAGGGACTAGCTATGGCTACACCTTC.

This chain connects TRBV5-5 to TRBJ2-7, with D possibly being TRBD1 (7 bases). Trimming pared 4 bases from V and 5 bases from J, leaving 16 bases between. Germline V gene data show CDR1 as SGHKS and CDR2 as YYEKEE (reference sequence). The CDR3 length is 14 residues. In DNA form, the CDR3 reads TGTGCCAGCAGCCATAGACAGGGAGGTAACGAGCAGTACTTC. Translation: CASSHRQGGNEQYF.

J is TRBJ2-7 and V is TRBV20-1; 7 nucleotides line up with TRBD2. CDR3 length equals 15 residues. Germline CDR1 is DFQATT and CDR2 is SNEGSKA (reference sequence). The V segment lost 5 bases and the J segment 6 bases; nucleotides outside the gene matches: 16. The CDR3 sequence is CSAPVPLGGPAEQYF. CDR3 in DNA: TGCAGTGCTCCCGTCCCCTTGGGAGGGCCGGCCGAGCAGTACTTC.

This clonotype was picked up a small number of times. The rearrangement uses TRBV7-2 and TRBJ2-7; D possibly corresponds to TRBD2 (7 bases). V dropped 5 bases and J dropped 6 bases, with 20 bases sitting between them. CDR3 length: 15 residues. Germline V gene lookup returns CDR1 SGHTA and CDR2 FQGNSA. The DNA for the CDR3 is TGTGCCAGCAGCCAGTGGGGGGGCCTAAAGACCGAGCAGTACTTC. The encoded protein is CASSQWGGLKTEQYF.

This chain joins TRBV29-1 and TRBJ1-1, with D possibly being TRBD1 (5 bases). CDR3 length equals 11 residues. Looked up from germline, CDR1 is SQVTM and CDR2 is ANQGSEA. V lost 0 bases and J 9 bases, leaving 8 bases between the germline ends. CDR3 sequence reads: CSVEEGVKAFF. CDR3 in DNA: TGCAGCGTTGAAGAGGGGGTGAAAGCTTTCTTT.

V gene TRBV29-1 combines with J gene TRBJ2-1; TRBD1 matches at 9 bases. Germline CDR1 SQVTM, CDR2 ANQGSEA. CDR3 length equals 12 residues. V gave up 7 bases and J gave up 9 bases; unmatched junction bases: 7. CDR3 in DNA: TGCAGCGGCCGGGACAGGGCGACTGAGCAGTTCTTC. This gives the protein CSGRDRATEQFF.

The chain combines TRBV7-8 with TRBJ2-3; perhaps TRBD1 as D (6 bases). Trimming stripped 1 base from V and 5 bases from J, with 7 bases between. Germline V lookup: CDR1 SGHVS, CDR2 FQNEAQ. This CDR3 spans 13 amino acids. The CDR3 here is CASSLDRVDTQYF. In nucleotides, the CDR3 is TGTGCCAGCAGCTTAGACAGGGTAGATACGCAGTATTTT.